The source of this T cell receptor beta chain is a study of Ad26.COV2.S vaccination and SARS-CoV-2 variants. Some clones are missing from TCRdb's copy, which holds only in-frame ones; the method was immunoSEQ multiplex PCR. The sample holds around 450,000 clones, roughly nine tenths seen once. Germline CDR1 is PRHDT and CDR2 is FYEKMQ (reference sequence). Trimming cost V 3 bases and J 3 bases, with 15 bases left between them. This CDR3 is 16 amino acids long. As concerns this clone: Its antigen is not identified.

Study-level findings and limits: Overall T cell responses may have been underestimated by the analyses of TCR breadth and depth.

This sample's treatment: some 20 received Ad26.COV2.S at low or high dose, single or two shots; about five received placebo; per-sample allocation not given. Sampling took place 63 days after the first vaccine or placebo injection. This receptor was taken from a person between 18 and 60 years old who received the Ad26.COV2.S COVID-19 vaccine or a placebo. Sample: peripheral blood, taken in a trial of Ad26.COV2.S vaccine versus placebo. The V call is TRBV13, the J call TRBJ2-1; the D call may be TRBD1 or TRBD2 (5 bases each). The CDR3 here is CASSFGGEGFYNEQFF. The CDR3 coding sequence is TGTGCCAGCAGCTTTGGGGGAGAGGGGTTCTACAATGAGCAGTTCTTC.